The source of this T cell receptor (beta chain) is a study of cytomegalovirus exposure and HLA in healthy donors. In this sample, this clone turned up once. Antigen specificity is unknown. CDR3 length equals 16 residues. V gave up 1 base and J gave up 0 bases; unmatched junction bases: 4. Germline V gene sequence: CDR1 MGHRA, CDR2 YSYEKL. The study, taken as a whole, reports: Relative to the approximately 680-donor mean, N-insertions were reportedly fewer in an Asian-associated ancestry cluster in a later analysis.

The PCR made use of 60 Vbeta and 13 Jbeta primers. Repertoires were generated with immunoSEQ multiplex PCR, while TCRdb's copy carries only in-frame clones and drops some. The sample holds a few hundred thousand clones, 60% to 80% seen once. The sequence was collected from a woman aged 30 to 39 in good health and CMV-seronegative. Sequencing was carried out using PBMCs. The chain links TRBV4-1 to TRBJ2-3; TRBD2 matches at 7 bases. This CDR3 is CASSQVAGASTDTQYF. In DNA form, the CDR3 reads TGCGCCAGCAGCCAAGTAGCGGGTGCTAGCACAGATACGCAGTATTTT.